This note documents a single TCR beta chain sequence. Original analysis: Amplification with reference gene primers provided the estimates of nucleated cell counts. TCRdb's copy holds only in-frame clones and misses some; the assay was immunoSEQ multiplex PCR. That table is the source of V, J and clone size, and D and trimming were worked out from the DNA. Among under 300,000 clones listed, approximately 83% were seen once. This specimen belongs to a study of blood T cell repertoires in COVID-19. Whole-study context: PBMCs, B-cell-depleted T cells, or T cells provided the cDNA or gDNA that made up the material.

This TCR came from a human donor in a cohort sampled during active COVID-19. Input material: peripheral blood.

The CDR3 spells CASSNAGQGAGEPQHF. The CDR3 DNA follows: TGTGCCAGCAGTAACGCCGGACAGGGGGCTGGAGAGCCCCAGCATTTT. The gene calls are TRBV28 and TRBJ1-5, with 11 bases identical to TRBD1. Germline V CDR1 and CDR2: MDHEN, SYDVKM. The CDR3 covers 16 residues. With V trimmed by 5 bases and J by 8 bases, 11 bases remained unmatched.